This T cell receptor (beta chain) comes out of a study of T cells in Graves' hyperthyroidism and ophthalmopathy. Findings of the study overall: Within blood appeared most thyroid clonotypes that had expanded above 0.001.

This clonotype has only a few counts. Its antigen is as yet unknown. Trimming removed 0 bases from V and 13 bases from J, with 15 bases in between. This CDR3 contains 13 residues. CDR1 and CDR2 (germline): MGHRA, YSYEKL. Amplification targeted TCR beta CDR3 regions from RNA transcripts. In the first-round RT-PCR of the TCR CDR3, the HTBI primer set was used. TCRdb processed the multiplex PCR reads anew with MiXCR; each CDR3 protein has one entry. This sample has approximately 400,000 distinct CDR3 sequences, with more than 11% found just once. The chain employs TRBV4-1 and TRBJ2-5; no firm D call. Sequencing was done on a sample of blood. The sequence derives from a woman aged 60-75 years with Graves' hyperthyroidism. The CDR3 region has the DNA TGCGCCAGCAGCCAAGATAGGTCGAAAGTAACGTACTTC. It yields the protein CASSQDRSKVTYF.